What follows is one T cell receptor beta chain and its context. The data belong to a study of T cell responses to AZD1222 COVID-19 vaccine. The table came from immunoSEQ multiplex PCR; TCRdb's copy has only in-frame clones and leaves some out. Here the sample spans 120,000 or so clones, 90% being singletons. V lost 5 bases, J lost 6 bases, and 16 bases lay in between. CDR3 length equals 14 residues. CDR1 is SEHNR and CDR2 is FQNEAQ in the germline V gene (reference sequence). The sample here was peripheral blood, taken on day 0 of AZD1222 vaccination. The rearrangement joins TRBV7-9 to TRBJ1-1; D is perhaps TRBD1 (5 bases). The receptor comes from an adult in good health. The DNA for the CDR3 is TGTGCCAGCAGCCAGGGACGGGTGGGTGCTGAAGCTTTCTTT. It codes for CASSQGRVGAEAFF.